Sequencing of this T cell receptor (beta chain) was carried out in a study of lymphopenia after photon versus proton radiotherapy (dated by TCRdb to 2018 to 2020). Regarding the complete study: In patients with gastrointestinal tumors who developed high-grade lymphopenia, the study compared the immunological effects of photon radiation therapy with those of proton radiation therapy. The cohort comprised approximately 21 patients with gastrointestinal tumors who received either photon or proton therapy and then developed lymphopenia. The goal of the study was to characterize the differences between the two radiation modalities in how they affect the immune system. Here is what the overall study found, with its caveats: The survival association was assessed only in patients who died, and better survival with proton therapy was presented by the authors as a possibility rather than a demonstrated result. After the lymphocyte count nadir, photon-treated repertoires showed oligoclonal expansion, especially of CD8+ Temra cells, which drove the drop in diversity. Relative stability during treatment was observed in proton-treated patients, whereas loss of naive T cells and TCR diversity and gain of effector/memory populations were observed in photon-treated patients. Across the cohort, among patients who died, a greater drop in TCR diversity after the nadir was inversely correlated with overall survival time.

On this clone itself: The target of this receptor is not known. No much larger clone is present one base from it, and per-base qualities are unavailable.

The library was prepared using the immunoSEQ multiplex PCR assay. Alongside multiparametric flow cytometry, deep sequencing of rearranged TCR beta loci was used to profile the T cell repertoires. In TCRdb, the immuneACCESS table is reduced to in-frame sequences with V and J assigned. These tables do not hold every clone; where another copy was compared, an unresolved V gene accounts for under half, and the others remain unexplained. For this sample the table gives approximately 47,000 clones, of which roughly 87% were detected only once. The leading ten clones occupy around 2% of the sample. Specimen: peripheral blood, collected from a patient treated with photon-based radiotherapy. This TCR was sampled from a man aged 35-49 years with gastric cancer.

The base sequence is TGTGCCAGCTCACGGATGGGGGGCCCAGATACGCAGTATTTT. Its amino acids are CASSRMGGPDTQYF. Recombination connected TRBV18 to TRBJ2-3; the D gene is possibly TRBD1 or TRBD2, each agreeing over 6 bases. Cut back by 4 bases and 4 bases, the V and J ends lie 12 bases apart. The CDR3 sequence holds 14 residues, the cysteine and phenylalanine included. Just the 42-base CDR3 DNA is kept, in frame starting at base 1. CDR1 is given as KGHSH and CDR2 as LQKENI, both from the germline V gene.